This T cell receptor (beta chain) was captured by sequencing in a study of T cell changes during pregnancy in multiple sclerosis. Germline assignment: CDR1 MNHEY and CDR2 SMNVEV (reference sequence). The ends lost 6 bases at V and 0 bases at J; junction bases unmatched: 5. This CDR3 contains 15 residues. Some clones are missing from TCRdb's copy, which holds only in-frame ones; the method was immunoSEQ multiplex PCR. This table has tens of thousands of clones, around 93% appearing once. Sequenced material: CD8+ T cells from peripheral blood mononuclear cells, taken in the third trimester of pregnancy. The gene calls are TRBV27 and TRBJ1-3; 7 bases align to TRBD1. The receptor comes from a female donor with multiple sclerosis, enrolled in a pregnancy study. CDR3 bases: TGTGCCAGCAGATCGGACAGGTCCTCTGGAAACACCATATATTTT. Residues: CASRSDRSSGNTIYF.